This TCR beta chain derives from a study of molecular identifiers for immune sequencing clone quantification. The CDR3 length is 16 residues. V lost 0 bases, J lost 4 bases, and 9 bases stayed unmatched. The germline V gene has CDR1 DFQATT and CDR2 SNEGSKA (reference sequence). There are many counts of this clonotype. TCRdb re-derived calls from the PCR reads in MiXCR, one entry per CDR3 protein. This table holds about 510,000 distinct CDR3 sequences, 20% to 25% found once. Input material: naive CD8+ T cells from blood, with Jurkat cell RNA spiked in. Subset here: FACS-sorted CD8+CD4-CCR7+CD45RA+ naive T cells. This sequence joins TRBV20-1 and TRBJ2-3, with TRBD2 identical over 8 bases. The TCR originated in a human donor in good health. Some libraries in this study had Jurkat cell RNA spiked in. The CDR3 bases are TGCAGTGCTAGAGATCCGGGACTAGGTTGGGCAGATACGCAGTATTTT. It is translated as CSARDPGLGWADTQYF.